The 14 T cell receptor beta chains in this list originate from one sample, sequenced in a study of blood T cell repertoires in COVID-19. TCRdb's copy holds only in-frame clones and misses some; the assay was immunoSEQ multiplex PCR. The sample lists about 250,000 clones; more than 65% were seen once. The sequencing sample was made of peripheral blood. Receptor source: a man aged 45 to 65 with active or convalescent COVID-19.

J is TRBJ2-1 and V is TRBV5-6, with D perhaps matching TRBD2 (6 bases). V dropped 4 bases and J dropped 7 bases, with 27 bases sitting between them. The CDR3 sequence is 18 residues long. Germline V gene lookup returns CDR1 SGHDT and CDR2 YYEEEE. The CDR3 sequence is CASSPRVGTGRGVNEQFF. The CDR3 DNA is TGTGCCAGCAGCCCAAGGGTGGGGACTGGAAGAGGCGTGAATGAGCAGTTCTTC.

The chain carries TRBV6-6 and TRBJ2-2, with unresolved D. The CDR3 contains 15 residues. Per the germline V gene, CDR1 is MNHNY and CDR2 is SVGAGI (reference sequence). Trimming took off 7 bases at V and 4 bases at J, with 16 bases between the two ends. CDR3 sequence reads: CASIPQIHSTGELFF. The CDR3 DNA reads as TGTGCCAGCATCCCACAGATTCATAGCACCGGGGAGCTGTTTTTT.

This sequence joins TRBV7-8 and TRBJ1-5, with TRBD1 identical over 11 bases. Germline V CDR1 and CDR2: SGHVS, FQNEAQ. The CDR3 loop spans 15 amino acids. Germline trimming cut 4 bases from V and 5 bases from J; bases unmatched to any gene: 4. The CDR3 coding sequence is TGTGCCAGCAGCTCGGGACAGGGGGAGCATCAGCCCCAGCATTTT. It codes for CASSSGQGEHQPQHF.

V usage is TRBV19 and J usage is TRBJ1-3; no firm D call. CDR3 size: 15 residues. Per germline, CDR1 LNHDA and CDR2 SQIVND (reference sequence). Trimming removed 4 bases at V and 0 bases at J, with 10 bases between. The CDR3 DNA reads TGTGCCAGTAGTACGGTGGGGAGCTCTGGAAACACCATATATTTT. Its protein is CASSTVGSSGNTIYF.

The chain couples TRBV3-1 (or the pseudogene TRBV3-2) to TRBJ2-5, with 9 nucleotides matching TRBD2. J was trimmed by 4 bases and V by 4 bases; bases with no gene match: 7. This CDR3 is 15 amino acids long. Germline CDR1 reads LGHDT; CDR2 reads YNNKEL (reference sequence). DNA for the CDR3: TGTGCCAGCAGCCCTACCGCGGGGGGGCCAGAGACCCAGTACTTC. It specifies CASSPTAGGPETQYF.

Only one count was recorded for this clone. The rearrangement uses TRBV30 and TRBJ1-6; 9 nucleotides line up with TRBD1. The length of the CDR3 is 14 residues. V shed 1 base, J shed 8 bases, and the junction held 3 bases outside the gene matches. Germline V lookup: CDR1 GTSNPN, CDR2 SVGIG (reference sequence). In DNA form, the CDR3 reads TGTGCCTGGAGTGCGACAGGGGGGGATTCACCCCTCCACTTT. The encoded protein is CAWSATGGDSPLHF.

The chain combines TRBV3-1 (or the pseudogene TRBV3-2) with TRBJ1-5; D gene unclear. Germline V gives CDR1 LGHDT, CDR2 YNNKEL (reference sequence). V lost 1 base and J 0 bases, leaving 4 bases between the germline ends. The CDR3 totals 14 residues. In DNA, the CDR3 is TGTGCCAGCAGCCAAGGTAATAGCAATCAGCCCCAGCATTTT. This sequence encodes CASSQGNSNQPQHF.

This sequence joins TRBV11-3 and TRBJ2-1, with 12 bases fitting TRBD1. The CDR3 contains 16 residues. V was pared by 5 bases and J by 7 bases, with 9 bases of the junction left unmatched. CDR1 and CDR2 (germline): SGHNT, YENEEA. The CDR3 sequence is CASSPWGQGAENEQFF. CDR3 DNA sequence: TGTGCCAGCAGCCCATGGGGACAGGGGGCTGAGAATGAGCAGTTCTTC. The whole variable domain, filled in from reference TRBV11-3 and TRBJ2-1, reads EAGVVQSPRYKIIEKKQPVAFWCNPISGHNTLYWYLQNLGQGPELLIRYENEEAVDDSQLPKDRFSAERLKGVDSTLKIQPAELGDSAVYLCASSPWGQGAENEQFFGPGTRLTVL.

The gene calls are TRBV19 and TRBJ2-1; a weak D match, TRBD1 (6 bases). Trimming stripped 7 bases from V and 5 bases from J, with 24 bases between. Germline V CDR1 and CDR2: LNHDA, SQIVND (reference sequence). The CDR3 consists of 17 residues. This CDR3 is CASNPQQGRQWNNEQFF. As DNA, the CDR3 is TGTGCCAGTAATCCTCAACAGGGAAGGCAGTGGAACAATGAGCAGTTCTTC.

This clone was detected a few times. CDR3 nucleotides: TGTGCCAGCAGTGAAGATTCTGGCAGGGGAAGCTCACCCCTCCACTTT. Translating it yields CASSEDSGRGSSPLHF. This sequence joins TRBV2 and TRBJ1-6; D might be TRBD1 (6 bases). V lost 1 base and J lost 10, with 17 bases in between. Germline V CDR1 and CDR2: SNHLY, FYNNEI. This CDR3 is built from 16 residues.

This rearrangement joins TRBV18 to TRBJ1-5, with TRBD1 matching over 11 bases. V shed 2 bases and J 7 bases; nucleotides not matched to a gene: 4. CDR1 and CDR2 (germline): KGHSH, LQKENI. This CDR3 is 15 amino acids long. The CDR3 sequence is CASSPGQGASQPQHF. The CDR3 DNA is TGTGCCAGCTCACCAGGACAGGGGGCGAGCCAGCCCCAGCATTTT.

The chain has TRBV5-5 and TRBJ2-7, with 10 positions matching TRBD1. Germline V gene lookup returns CDR1 SGHKS and CDR2 YYEKEE (reference sequence). The CDR3 covers 14 residues. J gave up 6 bases and V 4 bases, and 7 bases lay outside the gene matches. The CDR3 DNA reads as TGTGCCAGCAGCCCGGGACAGGGGAGACCCGAGCAGTACTTC. This codes for CASSPGQGRPEQYF.

This sequence joins TRBV30 and TRBJ1-2; possibly TRBD1 for D (5 bases). Germline values: CDR1 GTSNPN, CDR2 SVGIG (reference sequence). V was cut by 1 base and J by 2 bases, with 17 bases left in between. The CDR3 is 16 residues long. The CDR3 DNA sequence: TGTGCCTGGAGTGAGGCGAGGACATCCTTCAACTATGGCTACACCTTC. Its protein product is CAWSEARTSFNYGYTF.

This clone was detected only once. The rearrangement uses TRBV27 and TRBJ2-2; the D is unclear. Trimming shortened V by 6 bases and J by 7 bases, and 12 bases separated the two germline ends. CDR3 length: 13 amino acids. Germline CDR1 reads MNHEY; CDR2 reads SMNVEV (reference sequence). The CDR3 nucleotides are TGTGCCAGCAGCACAACCAGAGGCGGGGAGCTGTTTTTT. Its protein is CASSTTRGGELFF.